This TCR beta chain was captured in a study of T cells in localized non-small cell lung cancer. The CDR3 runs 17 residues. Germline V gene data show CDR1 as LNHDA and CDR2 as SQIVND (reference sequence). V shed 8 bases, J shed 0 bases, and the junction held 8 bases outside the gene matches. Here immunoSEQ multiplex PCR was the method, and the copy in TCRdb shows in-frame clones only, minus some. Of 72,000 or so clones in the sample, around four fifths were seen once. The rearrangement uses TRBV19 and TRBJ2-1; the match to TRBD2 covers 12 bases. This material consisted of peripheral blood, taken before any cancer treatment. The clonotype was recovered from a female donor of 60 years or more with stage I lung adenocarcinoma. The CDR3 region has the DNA TGTGCCAGTTCTCTAGCGGGAGGGGCCCTCTCCTACAATGAGCAGTTCTTC. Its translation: CASSLAGGALSYNEQFF.